These T cell receptor beta chains were read from a single sample in a study of blood T cell repertoires in COVID-19. TCRdb's copy holds only in-frame clones and misses some; the assay was immunoSEQ multiplex PCR. This sample carries about 370,000 clones, roughly nine tenths of them seen once, and the ten largest clones take roughly 1%. Sequences were obtained from PBMCs or T cells enriched from blood (not recorded which). The receptors were gathered from a man aged 18 to 35 who had recovered from COVID-19. Both conserved end residues are part of each CDR3. D genes are given only for firm matches. Clone sizes are given selectively: once, few, many, or a class where the clone is expanded.

J gene	D gene	V gene	clone size	CDR3 DNA	CDR3 protein
TRBJ2-7	TRBD1	TRBV2	many	TGTGCCAGTAGTGACAGGGGAACCTACGAGCAGTACTTC	CASSDRGTYEQYF
TRBJ1-5	NA	TRBV7-9	NA	TGTGCCAGCAGCCCGGATTTTTGGGGAGGAGGCAATCAGCCCCAGCATTTT	CASSPDFWGGGNQPQHF
TRBJ1-2	TRBD1	TRBV7-9	NA	TGTGCCAGCAGCTTAGGTTGGACAGGGCCTAACTATGGCTACACCTTC	CASSLGWTGPNYGYTF
TRBJ1-5	NA	TRBV2	NA	TGTGCCAGCAGTGAAAGGATAAGACTGCCCCAGCATTTT	CASSERIRLPQHF
TRBJ2-7	TRBD1	TRBV10-2	once	TGCGCCAGCAGTCTAAGGACAGGGTTACACGAGCAGTACTTC	CASSLRTGLHEQYF
TRBJ2-5	NA	TRBV5-6	once	TGTGCCAGCAGCACGACAGGATATGAGGGAGAAGAGACCCAGTACTTC	CASSTTGYEGEETQYF
TRBJ2-7	TRBD1	TRBV20-1	NA	TGCAGTGCAGGGGGCAACGAGCAGTACTTC	CSAGGNEQYF
TRBJ1-6	TRBD1	TRBV7-8	NA	TGTGCCAGCAGCTTAGTTTTAAGGCACGGGGCAGGGGGCCCCTACAATTCACCCCTCCACTTT	CASSLVLRHGAGGPYNSPLHF
TRBJ1-2	NA	TRBV10-3	few	TGTGCCATCAGTGGCTCGGGGGACTATGGCTACACCTTC	CAISGSGDYGYTF
TRBJ1-1	NA	TRBV19	NA	TGTGCCAGTAGTCCGACAGGGAACACTGAAGCTTTCTTT	CASSPTGNTEAFF
TRBJ1-4	NA	TRBV25-1	few	TGTGCCAGCAGTGTTAGACACTCTGAAAAACTGTTTTTT	CASSVRHSEKLFF
TRBJ1-3	NA	TRBV25-1	NA	TGTGCCAGCAGTGGGACAGTCTTCTCTGGAAACACCATATATTTT	CASSGTVFSGNTIYF
TRBJ2-3	NA	TRBV5-1	many	TGCGCCAGCAGTTGGCAGGGGCCAGATACGCAGTATTTT	CASSWQGPDTQYF
TRBJ1-2	NA	TRBV27	few	TGTGCCAGCAGTCATCTCCAGAGGGATGGCTACACCTTC	CASSHLQRDGYTF
TRBJ1-3	TRBD1	TRBV27	NA	TGTGCCAGCAGAAGACAGGGCGAAGGAAACACCATATATTTT	CASRRQGEGNTIYF
TRBJ1-6	TRBD1	TRBV2	NA	TGTGCCAGCAAATACAGTTTCCGGGACAGGGCTAGTTCACCCCTCCACTTT	CASKYSFRDRASSPLHF
TRBJ2-6	NA	TRBV28	NA	TGTGCCAGCCGCTCTGGGGCCAACGTCCTGACTTTC	CASRSGANVLTF
TRBJ2-5	TRBD2	TRBV5-4	NA	TGTGCCAGCAGCCCTCCCGGGACTAGCGGGAGGAATAGAGAGACCCAGTACTTC	CASSPPGTSGRNRETQYF
TRBJ2-1	TRBD1	TRBV6-5	once	TGTGCCAGCAGTTACCGTACCGGGACAGCCTACAATGAGCAGTTCTTC	CASSYRTGTAYNEQFF
TRBJ2-7	NA	TRBV28	NA	TGTGCCAGCAGTTTACCCTTAGGGACTGGCTACGAGCAGTACTTC	CASSLPLGTGYEQYF
TRBJ1-1	TRBD1	TRBV7-6	NA	TGTGCCAGCAGCTTAGGGACAGGGGACCTGAACACTGAAGCTTTCTTT	CASSLGTGDLNTEAFF
TRBJ2-1	TRBD2	TRBV28	NA	TGTGCCAGCAGTTCCCTCCCCTTTGGGGGAGGGAGTAATGAGCAGTTCTTC	CASSSLPFGGGSNEQFF
TRBJ1-5	NA	TRBV19	NA	TGTGCCAGTAGTATGATGGGGGCGCGGGGGGATCAGCCCCAGCATTTT	CASSMMGARGDQPQHF